This T cell receptor beta chain was sequenced for a study of T cell repertoires in cytomegalovirus infection. The CDR3 spans 14 residues. V was trimmed by 2 bases and J by 0 bases, leaving 10 bases between them. CDR1 and CDR2 (germline): DFQATT, SNEGSKA (reference sequence). At least ten counts were recorded for this clonotype. The antigen is undetermined. TCRdb ran MiXCR on the reads and lists one entry per CDR3 protein. This table holds about 260,000 distinct CDR3 sequences, about 13% found once. Study-level findings and limits: The ex vivo response was dominated by HLA-C-restricted CMV-specific TCR beta clonotypes.

The sequence derives from a human donor in good health (CMV status not recorded). Some clones in this sample may be carry-over from other donors' samples. V and J are TRBV20-1 and TRBJ1-1; the D is unclear. The sample consisted of PBMCs. CDR3 sequence: CSARPGDLNTEAFF. DNA for the CDR3: TGCAGTGCTAGACCGGGTGACCTGAACACTGAAGCTTTCTTT.